Listed below are T cell receptor beta chains from one sample, sequenced in a study of identifying expanded T cells in peripheral blood. Repertoires were generated with immunoSEQ multiplex PCR, while TCRdb's copy carries only in-frame clones and drops some. The data hold approximately 100,000 clones, with approximately 89% observed a single time. Material: blood. Receptors originate from a person aged 18-70 years in good health. CDR3s include the opening cysteine and the closing phenylalanine or tryptophan. A D gene is named only where the DNA matches it firmly. The listing skips clone size in some rows; elsewhere it reads once, few, many or a size class.

.	TRBJ2-5	.	TRBV19	CASREGQLQETQYF	TGTGCCAGTAGGGAGGGACAGCTCCAAGAGACCCAGTACTTC
.	TRBJ2-7	.	TRBV5-1	CASSSDSYEQYF	TGCGCCAGCAGCTCCGACTCCTACGAGCAGTACTTC
.	TRBJ1-1	.	TRBV6-4	CASKGPDTEAFF	TGTGCCAGCAAAGGCCCTGACACTGAAGCTTTCTTT
.	TRBJ2-1	TRBD1	TRBV27	CASTPNWDRYNEQFF	TGTGCCAGCACACCAAACTGGGACAGGTACAATGAGCAGTTCTTC
.	TRBJ2-3	.	TRBV12-5	CASGLVLGSTDTQYF	TGTGCTAGTGGTTTGGTACTAGGTAGCACAGATACGCAGTATTTT
.	TRBJ2-2	TRBD2	TRBV29-1	CSVTGGGSGELFF	TGCAGCGTTACAGGCGGGGGATCCGGGGAGCTGTTTTTT
.	TRBJ2-7	.	TRBV11-2	CASSLISAYEQYF	TGTGCCAGCAGCCTGATTTCCGCCTACGAGCAGTACTTC
once	TRBJ2-2	TRBD2	TRBV9	CASSVTSGTGELFF	TGTGCCAGCAGCGTCACTAGCGGGACCGGGGAGCTGTTTTTT
.	TRBJ2-7	.	TRBV6-5	CASKGRNGNEQYF	TGTGCCAGCAAGGGACGCAATGGGAACGAGCAGTACTTC
.	TRBJ1-5	TRBD1	TRBV18	CASSPPQTGDQPQHF	TGTGCCAGCTCACCACCCCAGACAGGGGATCAGCCCCAGCATTTT
.	TRBJ2-1	.	TRBV19	CASTQGQGTYNEQFF	TGTGCCAGTACCCAAGGGCAGGGAACCTACAATGAGCAGTTCTTC
.	TRBJ1-5	TRBD1	TRBV27	CASKRQGAGQPQHF	TGTGCCAGTAAACGACAGGGGGCTGGTCAGCCCCAGCATTTT
.	TRBJ1-6	.	TRBV6-5	CASSYRTKGSPLHF	TGTGCCAGCAGTTACCGGACTAAGGGTTCACCCCTCCACTTT
.	TRBJ2-4	.	TRBV5-6	CASSGAGTDIQYF	TGTGCCAGCAGCGGTGCTGGGACGGACATTCAGTACTTC
.	TRBJ1-4	TRBD1	TRBV4-2	CASSATGLDEKLFF	TGTGCCAGCAGCGCGACAGGGTTGGATGAAAAACTGTTTTTT
once	TRBJ1-2	.	TRBV25-1	CASSGVGVYNGYTF	TGTGCCAGCAGTGGTGTCGGGGTTTACAATGGCTACACCTTC
.	TRBJ2-5	.	TRBV25-1	CASSEVGQETQYF	TGTGCCAGCAGTGAAGTCGGACAAGAGACCCAGTACTTC
.	TRBJ2-1	.	TRBV2	CASSETGRSYNEQFF	TGTGCCAGCAGTGAAACAGGGCGCTCCTACAATGAGCAGTTCTTC
.	TRBJ1-1	.	TRBV5-1	CASSLVSSLNTEAFF	TGCGCCAGCAGCTTGGTGAGTTCCCTGAACACTGAAGCTTTCTTT
.	TRBJ2-7	TRBD1	TRBV6-5	CASSRDSTLYEQYF	TGTGCCAGCAGTAGGGACAGCACACTCTACGAGCAGTACTTC
.	TRBJ2-7	.	TRBV5-6	CASRRGTSYEQYF	TGTGCCAGCAGGAGGGGGACGTCATACGAGCAGTACTTC
.	TRBJ2-1	TRBD2	TRBV9	CASSTRTSTYNEQFF	TGTGCCAGCAGCACCCGGACTAGCACCTACAATGAGCAGTTCTTC
.	TRBJ2-1	.	TRBV28	CASSLLGNNEQFF	TGTGCCAGCAGTTTACTGGGAAACAATGAGCAGTTCTTC
.	TRBJ1-2	.	TRBV6-1	CASEVGYTF	TGTGCCAGCGAGGTCGGCTACACCTTC
.	TRBJ1-2	TRBD1	TRBV15	CATRVDRGYAGYTF	TGTGCCACCAGGGTCGACAGGGGGTACGCTGGCTACACCTTC
few	TRBJ2-7	TRBD1	TRBV7-9	CASTQNQGENEQYF	TGTGCCAGCACCCAGAACCAGGGGGAGAACGAGCAGTACTTC
once	TRBJ1-4	.	TRBV5-4	CASSLGEAPNEKLFF	TGTGCCAGCAGCTTAGGTGAGGCTCCTAATGAAAAACTGTTTTTT
once	TRBJ1-5	.	TRBV7-3	CASSLSGRQPQHF	TGTGCCAGCAGCTTATCCGGTCGTCAGCCCCAGCATTTT
.	TRBJ2-7	.	TRBV9	CASSVEGVPYEQYF	TGTGCCAGCAGCGTAGAAGGGGTCCCCTACGAGCAGTACTTC
.	TRBJ1-1	.	TRBV6-4	CASSDGTAMNTEAFF	TGTGCCAGCAGTGACGGGACTGCCATGAACACTGAAGCTTTCTTT
.	TRBJ1-6	TRBD1	TRBV6-1	CASSGAGTGDNSPLHF	TGTGCCAGCAGTGGGGCTGGGACAGGGGATAATTCACCCCTCCACTTT